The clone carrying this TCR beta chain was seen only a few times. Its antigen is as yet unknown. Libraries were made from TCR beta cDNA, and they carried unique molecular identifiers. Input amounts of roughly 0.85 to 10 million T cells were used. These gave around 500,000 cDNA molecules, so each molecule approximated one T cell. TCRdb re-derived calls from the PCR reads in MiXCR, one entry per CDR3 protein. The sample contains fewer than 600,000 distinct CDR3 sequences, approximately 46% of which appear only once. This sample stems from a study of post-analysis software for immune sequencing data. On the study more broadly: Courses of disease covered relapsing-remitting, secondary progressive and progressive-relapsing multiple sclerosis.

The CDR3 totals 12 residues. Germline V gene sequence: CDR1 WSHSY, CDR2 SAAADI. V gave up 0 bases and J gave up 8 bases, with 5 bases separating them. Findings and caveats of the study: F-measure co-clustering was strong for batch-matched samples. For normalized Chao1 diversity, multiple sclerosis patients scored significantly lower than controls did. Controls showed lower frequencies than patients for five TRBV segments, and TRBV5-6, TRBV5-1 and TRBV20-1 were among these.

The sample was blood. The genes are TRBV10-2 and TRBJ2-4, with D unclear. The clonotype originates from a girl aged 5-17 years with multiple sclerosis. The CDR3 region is CASSESVYIQYF. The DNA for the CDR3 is TGCGCCAGCAGTGAGTCAGTGTACATTCAGTACTTC.